The clone carrying this TCR beta chain was detected only a few times. This sample stems from a study of blood T cell repertoires in COVID-19. In the study overall: From the United States, Italy and Spain came samples of acute and convalescent COVID-19. PBMCs, B-cell-depleted T cells, or T cells provided the cDNA or gDNA that made up the material.

Germline values: CDR1 SEHNR, CDR2 FQNEAQ (reference sequence). Trimming stripped 5 bases from V and 6 bases from J, with 19 bases between. CDR3 length: 15 amino acids. Original analysis: Nucleated cell number was recorded as an estimate derived from reference gene primer amplification. Only in-frame clones appear in the TCRdb table, and some are missing; sequencing was by immunoSEQ multiplex PCR. That table is the source of V, J and clone size, and D and trimming were worked out from the DNA. The sample consists of 110,000 or so clones, roughly 85% of them appearing once. This clonotype was obtained from a human donor in a cohort sampled during active COVID-19. This chain joins TRBV7-9 and TRBJ1-1; maybe TRBD1 (5 bases). The sample consisted of peripheral blood. The CDR3 protein is CASSGPQGGSAEAFF. CDR3 coding DNA: TGTGCCAGCAGCGGCCCCCAGGGAGGGTCGGCTGAAGCTTTCTTT.